The 23 T cell receptor beta chains listed next were all sequenced from one sample in a study of blood T cells in healthy people across ages. PCR was performed a second time for roughly 7 to 12 cycles using a sample-barcoded 5' primer and a J-beta primer mix. Using its own MiXCR run on the 5' RACE reads, TCRdb lists one record per CDR3 protein. The profile shows 270,000 or so distinct CDR3 sequences, roughly 27% of them singletons. The sample taken for sequencing was blood. The receptors stem from a woman aged 70-85 years in good health.

The chain recombines TRBV5-1 with TRBJ2-5, with D unresolved. V shed 2 bases and J shed 5 bases, with 7 bases lying between them. The CDR3 consists of 12 residues. Germline CDR1 SGHRS, CDR2 YFSETQ. The DNA for the CDR3 is TGCGCCAGCAGCTTCGCATCGGAGACCCAGTACTTC. The encoded protein is CASSFASETQYF.

Only a few counts were recorded for this clonotype. V usage is TRBV20-1 and J usage is TRBJ1-5; D might be TRBD1 (5 bases). This CDR3 is built from 14 residues. The V and J ends lost 5 bases and 0 bases respectively, with 11 bases between them. Germline CDR1 reads DFQATT; CDR2 reads SNEGSKA (reference sequence). The DNA of the CDR3 is TGCAGTGCTGGGGACTCAACTAGCAATCAGCCCCAGCATTTT. This sequence encodes CSAGDSTSNQPQHF.

The gene calls are TRBV27 and TRBJ1-1; perhaps TRBD1 as D (5 bases). Trimming shortened V by 3 bases and J by 7 bases, and 12 bases separated the two germline ends. Looked up from germline, CDR1 is MNHEY and CDR2 is SMNVEV (reference sequence). The CDR3 totals 13 residues. The CDR3 bases are TGTGCCAGCAGTTTCGGGGCGGGCATTGAAGCTTTCTTT. This sequence encodes CASSFGAGIEAFF.

Notes on this clonotype: The germline gene is not matched at one end of the junction; a read error may be the cause. The rearrangement links TRBV6-2 or TRBV6-3 to TRBJ2-1, with 12 bases lining up with TRBD2. The CDR3 runs to 15 residues. Looked up from germline, CDR1 is MNHEY and CDR2 is SVGEGT. CDR3: CASSPLAGGTLGQLF. CDR3 bases: TGTGCCAGCAGTCCGCTAGCGGGAGGGACTTTAGGGCAGCTCTTC.

The rearrangement uses TRBV29-1 and TRBJ2-1; possible D gene TRBD2, 6 bases. This CDR3 spans 14 amino acids. Germline V gene sequence: CDR1 SQVTM, CDR2 ANQGSEA. Deletions cut 7 bases from V and 3 bases from J, with 16 bases between. The CDR3 region is CSAPSGGIYNEQFF. Here the CDR3 DNA reads TGCAGCGCCCCCTCCGGAGGGATCTACAATGAGCAGTTCTTC.

This clonotype was detected a few times. This chain connects TRBV6-1 to TRBJ2-1; tentatively, D is TRBD2 (6 bases). Trimming shortened V by 3 bases and J by 6 bases, and 15 bases separated the two germline ends. Germline CDR1 is MNHNS and CDR2 is SASEGT. The CDR3 has 15 amino acids. The CDR3 loop is CASSDLGLAANEQFF. DNA for the CDR3: TGTGCCAGCAGTGACCTAGGGTTAGCGGCCAATGAGCAGTTCTTC.

In this sample, this clonotype turned up many times. The CDR3 region is CASSLVAGNSYEQYF. CDR3 sequence (DNA): TGCGCCAGCAGCTTGGTGGCGGGGAATTCCTACGAGCAGTACTTC. This rearrangement joins TRBV5-1 to TRBJ2-7; tentative D call: TRBD2 (6 bases). The CDR3 runs to 15 residues. The germline gives CDR1 SGHRS, CDR2 YFSETQ. With 0 bases removed from V and 1 base from J, the gap between germline ends came to 11 bases. Full variable domain (remainder filled in from reference TRBV5-1 and TRBJ2-7): KAGVTQTPRYLIKTRGQQVTLSCSPISGHRSVSWYQQTPGQGLQFLFEYFSETQRNKGNFPGRFSGRQFSNSRSEMNVSTLELGDSALYLCASSLVAGNSYEQYFGPGTRLTVT.

This chain uses TRBV4-1 with TRBJ1-6, with 7 bases lining up with TRBD1. The V and J ends lost 2 bases and 8 bases, in that order; junction bases with no gene match: 3. The CDR3 totals 14 residues. Germline V gene lookup returns CDR1 MGHRA and CDR2 YSYEKL. CDR3 protein: CASSQRDRDSPLHF. The CDR3 DNA follows: TGCGCCAGCAGCCAACGAGACAGGGATTCACCCCTCCACTTT.

This clonotype has only a few counts. The V call is TRBV5-1, the J call TRBJ1-4; 9 nucleotides match TRBD1. Germline V gives CDR1 SGHRS, CDR2 YFSETQ. The CDR3 totals 17 residues. Germline trimming cut 5 bases from V and 8 bases from J; bases unmatched to any gene: 16. The CDR3 DNA is TGCGCCAGCAGTTTTGAACCCTCCGGGACAGGGATGGAAAAACTGTTTTTT. This sequence encodes CASSFEPSGTGMEKLFF.

Only a few counts were recorded for this clonotype. The chain is built from TRBV21-1 and TRBJ2-5. TRBV21-1 has pseudogene status. CDR3 size: 16 residues. The CDR3 DNA is TGTGCCAGCAGCAATGGAAATCCGGCGGTACAAGAGACCCAGTACTTC. Translation gives CASSNGNPAVQETQYF.

This clonotype was observed a few times. The chain carries TRBV5-6 and TRBJ2-7; D might be TRBD1 (6 bases). The ends were cut back, 4 bases at V and 3 bases at J, with 14 bases in the middle. This CDR3 is 14 amino acids long. The germline gives CDR1 SGHDT, CDR2 YYEEEE. The CDR3 reads CASSGRGRGYEQYF. The CDR3 nucleotides are TGTGCCAGCAGCGGCAGGGGTAGGGGCTACGAGCAGTACTTC.

The rearrangement uses TRBV7-3 and TRBJ2-1; tentative D call: TRBD1 (5 bases). The CDR3 consists of 13 residues. Germline V gene lookup returns CDR1 SGHTA and CDR2 FQGTGA. Trimming cost V 1 base and J 6 bases, with 7 bases left between them. The CDR3 DNA sequence: TGTGCCAGCAGCTTAATCCAGGGCAATGAGCAGTTCTTC. Translating gives CASSLIQGNEQFF. The full variable domain, completed using reference TRBV7-3 and TRBJ2-1, is GAGVSQTPSNKVTEKGKYVELRCDPISGHTALYWYRQSLGQGPEFLIYFQGTGAADDSGLPNDRFFAVRPEGSVSTLKIQRTERGDSAVYLCASSLIQGNEQFFGPGTRLTVL.

The gene calls are TRBV18 and TRBJ2-5; D is ambiguous. The J call could be wrong; TRBJ2-7 is a better fit for the DNA end. Germline CDR1 and CDR2: KGHSH and LQKENI. This CDR3 comprises 14 residues. This CDR3 reads CASSNNDGVYEQYF. The CDR3 DNA is TGTGCCAGCTCAAACAACGATGGGGTCTACGAGCAGTACTTC.

In its sample, this clonotype was seen once. J is TRBJ2-5 and V is TRBV7-6, with D perhaps being TRBD1 or TRBD2 (5 bases each). CDR3 size: 15 residues. Trimming cost V 5 bases and J 5 bases, with 18 bases left between them. Germline CDR1 reads SGHVS; CDR2 reads FNYEAQ. CDR3 in DNA: TGTGCCAGCAGCCGGGGCACTGGGAAGTCGGAGACCCAGTACTTC. Translated: CASSRGTGKSETQYF.

This clonotype turned up a few times. This chain uses TRBV6-6 with TRBJ1-2; no clear D gene. V shed 0 bases and J shed 5 bases, with 7 bases lying between them. Germline V gene lookup returns CDR1 MNHNY and CDR2 SVGAGI (reference sequence). The CDR3 has 13 amino acids. The CDR3 region is CASSYSGNYGYTF. CDR3 nucleotide sequence: TGTGCCAGCAGTTACTCAGGGAATTATGGCTACACCTTC.

This clonotype was recorded many times. The J gene is TRBJ1-1, the V gene TRBV19; the match to TRBD1 covers 9 bases. V lost 10 bases and J lost 8; bases outside the gene matches: 8. The CDR3 sequence is 12 residues long. Germline V gene data show CDR1 as LNHDA and CDR2 as SQIVND (reference sequence). This chain's CDR3 is CATITGTGEAFF. The CDR3 DNA follows: TGTGCCACCATAACCGGGACAGGGGAAGCTTTCTTT.

This chain connects TRBV20-1 to TRBJ2-7; possibly TRBD2 for D (6 bases). CDR3 length: 13 residues. Per germline, CDR1 DFQATT and CDR2 SNEGSKA (reference sequence). Between the trimmed V and J ends, which lost 6 bases and 5 bases, there was a span of 17 bases. The DNA for the CDR3 is TGCAGTGCCCAAACGGGGGTTCTGGACGAGCAGTACTTC. The encoded protein is CSAQTGVLDEQYF.

The count of this clonotype is one. The V and J genes are TRBV9 and TRBJ2-3, with 7 bases fitting TRBD1. There are 14 residues in the CDR3. J gave up 4 bases and V 2 bases, and 4 bases lay outside the gene matches. Germline assignment: CDR1 SGDLS and CDR2 YYNGEE. CDR3 bases: TGTGCCAGCAGCGTTACCGACAGGGCAGATACGCAGTATTTT. Protein product: CASSVTDRADTQYF.

For this clonotype: One end of the junction varies from germline; a read error may be responsible. The chain is built from TRBV7-2 and TRBJ2-7; TRBD1 is a possible D gene (6 bases). This CDR3 is built from 14 residues. CDR1 and CDR2 from the germline V gene are SGHTA and FQGNSA. CDR3 DNA sequence: TGTGCCGGCAGCTTACACCAGGGGCACTACGAGCAGTACTTC. Protein: CAGSLHQGHYEQYF.

This chain links TRBV18 with TRBJ2-7; 9 bases agree with TRBD2. V lost 2 bases and J lost 4; bases outside the gene matches: 9. The CDR3 loop spans 16 amino acids. Germline CDR1 reads KGHSH; CDR2 reads LQKENI. The CDR3: CASSPGLSSGSYEQYF. DNA for the CDR3: TGTGCCAGCTCACCAGGGTTAAGTAGCGGGAGTTACGAGCAGTACTTC.

This clonotype has ten or more counts. The J gene is TRBJ2-7, the V gene TRBV3-1; D is undetermined. Germline CDR1 reads LGHDT; CDR2 reads YNNKEL (reference sequence). The V gene lost 3 bases and the J gene lost 5 bases, with 5 bases spanning the gap. The CDR3 is made up of 11 amino acids. The CDR3 nucleotides are TGTGCCAGCAGCCAGTTGAACGAGCAGTACTTC. This encodes CASSQLNEQYF.

This clonotype was detected ten times or more. The genes are TRBV6-1 and TRBJ2-5; perhaps TRBD1 as D (5 bases). V lost 8 bases to trimming and J lost 5 bases, with 15 bases between them. The CDR3 covers 13 residues. Germline V gene data show CDR1 as MNHNS and CDR2 as SASEGT. This CDR3 reads CASCLGQQETQYF. Written as DNA, the CDR3 is TGTGCCAGCTGCCTGGGGCAGCAGGAGACCCAGTACTTC.

The chain links TRBV7-6 to TRBJ2-1, with D unresolved. The V gene lost 3 bases and the J gene lost 3 bases, with 6 bases spanning the gap. Germline CDR1 reads SGHVS; CDR2 reads FNYEAQ. The CDR3 length is 13 residues. The CDR3 loop reads CASSFDLYNEQFF. Written as DNA, the CDR3 is TGTGCCAGCAGCTTCGACCTCTACAATGAGCAGTTCTTC.